Presented here are 9 T cell receptor beta chains from one specimen sequenced in a study of T cell responses to AZD1222 COVID-19 vaccine. Here immunoSEQ multiplex PCR was the method, and the copy in TCRdb shows in-frame clones only, minus some. The sample records some 130,000 clones, about 88% being singletons. The input for sequencing was peripheral blood, taken on day 0 of AZD1222 vaccination. Source of these receptors: an adult in good health.

V and J are TRBV27 and TRBJ2-4; D might be TRBD2 (6 bases). CDR3 size: 14 residues. Germline V gene sequence: CDR1 MNHEY, CDR2 SMNVEV (reference sequence). V dropped 8 bases and J dropped 3 bases, with 14 bases sitting between them. For the CDR3, the DNA is TGTGCCAGCCAGGGAGGAGCCCACAAAAACATTCAGTACTTC. It yields the protein CASQGGAHKNIQYF.

The genes are TRBV2 and TRBJ1-1; weak D call: TRBD1 (6 bases). Germline V gene data show CDR1 as SNHLY and CDR2 as FYNNEI. This CDR3 is built from 15 residues. V lost 4 bases and J 1 base, leaving 13 bases between the germline ends. The CDR3 is CASSADRGRNTEAFF. CDR3 DNA sequence: TGTGCCAGCAGTGCTGACCGGGGGCGGAACACTGAAGCTTTCTTT. Looking up the rest from reference TRBV2 and TRBJ1-1 gives the full variable domain: EPEVTQTPSHQVTQMGQEVILRCVPISNHLYFYWYRQILGQKVEFLVSFYNNEISEKSEIFDDQFSVERPDGSNFTLKIRSTKLEDSAMYFCASSADRGRNTEAFFGQGTRLTVV.

This sequence joins TRBV5-4 and TRBJ1-4; D gene unclear. CDR1 and CDR2 (germline): SGHNT, YYREEE (reference sequence). Trimming pared 0 bases from V and 0 bases from J, leaving 9 bases between. The CDR3 is 16 residues long. The CDR3: CASSLAGPTTNEKLFF. CDR3 nucleotides: TGTGCCAGCAGCTTGGCAGGACCTACAACTAATGAAAAACTGTTTTTT.

J is TRBJ1-2 and V is TRBV5-6; D may be TRBD1 (6 bases). The CDR3 runs 14 residues. Germline V gene data show CDR1 as SGHDT and CDR2 as YYEEEE. Trimming left V 4 bases short and J 7 bases short, with 17 bases between. CDR3 loop: CASSIRQAASGYTF. DNA of the CDR3: TGTGCCAGCAGCATCCGACAGGCCGCCTCTGGCTACACCTTC.

The chain couples TRBV3-1 (or the pseudogene TRBV3-2) to TRBJ2-2; D gene ambiguous. The CDR3 has 14 amino acids. Looked up from germline, CDR1 is LGHDT and CDR2 is YNNKEL (reference sequence). Trimming cost V 0 bases and J 6 bases, with 8 bases left between them. This CDR3 reads CASSQDIWAGELFF. The CDR3 DNA reads TGTGCCAGCAGCCAAGATATTTGGGCCGGGGAGCTGTTTTTT.

This clone came up once. The chain carries TRBV9 and TRBJ2-3, with D tentatively TRBD1 (5 bases). CDR1 is SGDLS and CDR2 is YYNGEE in the germline V gene. Between the trimmed V and J ends, which lost 3 bases and 4 bases, there was a span of 6 bases. The CDR3 covers 12 residues. CDR3 nucleotides: TGTGCCAGCAGCGAGGGGCCAGATACGCAGTATTTT. It is translated as CASSEGPDTQYF.

The genes are TRBV7-9 and TRBJ2-7, with TRBD2 as a possible D gene (5 bases). The ends were cut back, 1 base at V and 0 bases at J, with 7 bases in the middle. CDR1 SEHNR and CDR2 FQNEAQ come from the germline V gene (reference sequence). This CDR3 contains 14 residues. The CDR3 coding sequence is TGTGCCAGCAGCTTAGGGCGGGTCTCCTACGAGCAGTACTTC. It specifies CASSLGRVSYEQYF.

The rearrangement uses TRBV11-3 and TRBJ2-1; TRBD1 matches at 7 bases. The trim removed 4 bases at V and 9 bases at J, leaving 6 bases unmatched. Germline values: CDR1 SGHNT, CDR2 YENEEA. This CDR3 spans 13 amino acids. CDR3 loop: CASSSQGFGEQFF. In DNA, the CDR3 is TGTGCCAGCAGCTCACAGGGGTTCGGTGAGCAGTTCTTC.

This clone appeared a single time. The chain recombines TRBV18 with TRBJ2-1; D not resolved. Germline CDR1 reads KGHSH; CDR2 reads LQKENI. Between the trimmed V and J ends, which lost 3 bases and 10 bases, there was a span of 7 bases. The CDR3 spans 11 residues. CDR3 loop: CASSPLREQFF. The CDR3 coding sequence is TGTGCCAGCTCACCGCTTCGGGAGCAGTTCTTC.